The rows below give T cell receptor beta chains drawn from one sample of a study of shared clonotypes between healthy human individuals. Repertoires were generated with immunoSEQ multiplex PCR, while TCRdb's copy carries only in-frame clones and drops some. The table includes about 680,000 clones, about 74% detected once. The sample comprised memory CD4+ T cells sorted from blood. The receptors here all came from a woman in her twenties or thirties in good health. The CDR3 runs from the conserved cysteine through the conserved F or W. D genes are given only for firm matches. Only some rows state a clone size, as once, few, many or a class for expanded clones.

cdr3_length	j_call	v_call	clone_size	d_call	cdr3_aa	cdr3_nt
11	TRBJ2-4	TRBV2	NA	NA	CASRLYREGDF	TGTGCCAGCAGGCTATACAGGGAAGGGGACTTC
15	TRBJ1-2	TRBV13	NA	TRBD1	CASSSSQGAPYGYTF	TGTGCCAGCAGCTCATCACAGGGGGCGCCTTATGGCTACACCTTC
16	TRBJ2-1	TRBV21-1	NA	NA	CASSPGGHASCNEQFF	TGTGCCAGCAGCCCCGGCGGACATGCTAGTTGCAATGAGCAGTTCTTC
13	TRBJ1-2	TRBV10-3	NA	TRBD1	CAIRETGTGGYTF	TGTGCCATCAGGGAGACCGGGACAGGCGGCTACACCTTC
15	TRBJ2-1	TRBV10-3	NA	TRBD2	CATGVSAGEHNEQFF	TGTGCCACTGGGGTGTCGGCGGGAGAGCACAATGAGCAGTTCTTC
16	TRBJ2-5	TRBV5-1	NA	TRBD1	CASRASGTASQETQYF	TGCGCCAGCAGGGCTTCCGGGACAGCTTCCCAAGAGACCCAGTACTTC
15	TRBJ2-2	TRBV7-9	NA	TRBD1	CASSARDRLAGELFF	TGTGCCAGCAGCGCCCGGGACAGGCTCGCCGGGGAGCTGTTTTTT
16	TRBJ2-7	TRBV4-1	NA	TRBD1	CASSHLGQGASYEQYF	TGCGCCAGCAGCCACCTGGGACAGGGGGCCTCCTACGAGCAGTACTTC
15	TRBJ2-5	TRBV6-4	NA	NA	CASSDPPTTPETQYF	TGTGCCAGCAGTGACCCGCCCACTACCCCAGAGACCCAGTACTTC
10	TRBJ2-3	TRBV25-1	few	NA	CASRADTQYF	TGTGCCAGCAGAGCAGATACGCAGTATTTT
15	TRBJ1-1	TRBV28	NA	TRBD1	CASSTGGSGNTEAFF	TGTGCCAGCAGTACAGGGGGCTCAGGGAACACTGAAGCTTTCTTT
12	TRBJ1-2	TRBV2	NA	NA	CASSERPGSYTF	TGTGCCAGCAGTGAAAGACCCGGGAGCTACACCTTC
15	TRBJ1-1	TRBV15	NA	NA	CATSRQMGLNTEAFF	TGTGCCACCAGCAGACAAATGGGGCTCAACACTGAAGCTTTCTTT
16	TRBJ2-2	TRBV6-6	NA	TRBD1	CASSSRPGGAAGELFF	TGTGCCAGCAGTTCGCGCCCAGGGGGCGCTGCCGGGGAGCTGTTTTTT
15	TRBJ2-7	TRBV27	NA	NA	CASRRPGTPTYEQYF	TGTGCCAGCAGAAGACCCGGGACCCCGACCTACGAGCAGTACTTC
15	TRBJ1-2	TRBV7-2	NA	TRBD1	CASSRLSGGGYGYTF	TGTGCCAGCAGCCGGCTCTCAGGGGGCGGCTATGGCTACACCTTC
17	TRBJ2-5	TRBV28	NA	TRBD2	CASSSETSGAYQETQYF	TGTGCCAGCAGTTCCGAGACTAGCGGGGCATACCAAGAGACCCAGTACTTC
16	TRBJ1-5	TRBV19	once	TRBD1	CASSEWVGRGRQPQHF	TGTGCCAGTAGTGAATGGGTCGGGAGGGGGCGACAGCCCCAGCATTTT
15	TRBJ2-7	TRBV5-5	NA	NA	CASSVKGPNNHEQYF	TGTGCCAGCAGCGTAAAGGGACCGAATAACCACGAGCAGTACTTC
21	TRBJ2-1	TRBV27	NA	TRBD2	CASSSGLAGGIFVWGYNEQFF	TGTGCCAGCAGTTCCGGACTAGCGGGAGGAATTTTTGTTTGGGGCTACAATGAGCAGTTCTTC
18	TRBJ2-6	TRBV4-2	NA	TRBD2	CASSPGTSGGSGANVLTF	TGTGCCAGCAGCCCAGGCACTAGCGGGGGCTCTGGGGCCAACGTCCTGACTTTC
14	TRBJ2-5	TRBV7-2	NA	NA	CASSLAGGRETQYF	TGTGCCAGCAGCTTAGCCGGGGGTCGGGAGACCCAGTACTTC
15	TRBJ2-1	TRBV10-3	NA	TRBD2	CASSRLAAQVREQFF	TGTGCCTCCTCCCGACTAGCGGCCCAAGTCCGGGAGCAGTTCTTC
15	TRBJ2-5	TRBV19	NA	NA	CASSPQTAFQETQYF	TGTGCCAGTAGTCCACAGACAGCCTTCCAAGAGACCCAGTACTTC
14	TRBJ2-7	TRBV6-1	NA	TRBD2	CASSETGGLAGGSF	TGTGCCAGCAGTGAAACCGGGGGACTAGCGGGAGGGAGCTTC
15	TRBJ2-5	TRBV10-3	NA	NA	CAISEGQLLQETQYF	TGTGCCATCAGTGAGGGACAGTTACTCCAAGAGACCCAGTACTTC
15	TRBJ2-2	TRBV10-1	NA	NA	CASSSQGHDTGELFF	TGCGCCAGCAGTAGTCAGGGGCATGACACCGGGGAGCTGTTTTTT
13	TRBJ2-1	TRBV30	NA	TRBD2	CAWRTGGRGEQFF	TGTGCCTGGAGAACGGGAGGGCGGGGTGAGCAGTTCTTC